These 26 T cell receptor beta chains originate from one sample sequenced in a study of blood T cell repertoires in COVID-19. Produced via immunoSEQ multiplex PCR; TCRdb's table is partial and in-frame only. The repertoire has roughly 140,000 clones, 80% of them found once; the top ten carry approximately 0.5%. The sequenced material came from peripheral blood. The receptors originated from a man aged 55 to 70 with acute or convalescent COVID-19.

The chain carries TRBV2 and TRBJ2-3; 9 positions match TRBD1. The junction had 15 bases not matched to a gene; V was cut back by 6 bases and J by 2 bases. CDR1 and CDR2 from the germline V gene are SNHLY and FYNNEI. The CDR3 sequence is 18 residues long. The CDR3 bases are TGTGCCAGCAGACCTAGATGGAGACAGGGGGGCATCACAGATACGCAGTATTTT. Translating it yields CASRPRWRQGGITDTQYF.

V and J are TRBV23-1 and TRBJ1-5; no clear D gene. TRBV23-1 carries the ORF label, with uncertain function. V was trimmed by 4 bases and J by 2 bases, leaving 12 bases between them. The CDR3 covers 15 residues. The CDR3 protein is CASSLREQGNQPQHF. For the CDR3, the DNA is TGCGCCAGCAGTCTAAGGGAGCAGGGCAATCAGCCCCAGCATTTT.

This chain connects TRBV7-8 to TRBJ1-6; tentatively, D is TRBD1 (5 bases). CDR3 length equals 15 residues. The germline CDR1 and CDR2 sequences are SGHVS and FQNEAQ. The V end was cut by 2 bases, the J end by 6 bases, with 11 bases between. CDR3 in amino acids: CASSLSGVVNSPLHF. CDR3 nucleotide sequence: TGTGCCAGCAGCTTATCGGGGGTGGTTAATTCACCCCTCCACTTT.

This chain joins TRBV5-1 and TRBJ2-7; D gene unclear. Germline values: CDR1 SGHRS, CDR2 YFSETQ. Trimming cost V 2 bases and J 2 bases, with 5 bases left between them. The CDR3 is 12 residues long. The CDR3 nucleotides read TGCGCCAGCAGCTTTTCGGCCTACGAGCAGTACTTC. Encoded protein: CASSFSAYEQYF.

This chain uses TRBV6-5 with TRBJ1-2; tentative D call: TRBD1 (6 bases). The CDR3 covers 15 residues. The V and J ends lost 0 bases and 7 bases respectively, with 15 bases between them. The V gene's germline CDR1 is MNHEY and CDR2 SVGAGI. DNA for the CDR3: TGTGCCAGCAGTTACTCGTCGGGCAGGGGCGGTGGCTACACCTTC. It translates to CASSYSSGRGGGYTF.

The chain employs TRBV18 and TRBJ2-1; no reliable D call. There are 13 residues in the CDR3. The germline V gene has CDR1 KGHSH and CDR2 LQKENI. The V end was cut by 4 bases, the J end by 5 bases, with 9 bases between. The CDR3 loop reads CASSRAVNNEQFF. The DNA of the CDR3 is TGTGCCAGCTCACGGGCCGTGAACAATGAGCAGTTCTTC.

The rearrangement uses TRBV28 and TRBJ2-2, with 10 bases lining up with TRBD1. The CDR3 consists of 15 residues. Germline V gives CDR1 MDHEN, CDR2 SYDVKM. Losses at the gene ends were 6 bases for V and 7 bases for J; bases not matched to a gene: 8. Written as DNA, the CDR3 is TGTGCCAGCAGACGCGACAGGGGGCAAATCGGGGAGCTGTTTTTT. This sequence encodes CASRRDRGQIGELFF.

This chain uses TRBV7-2 with TRBJ2-2; no reliable D call. This CDR3 has 13 residues. V gave up 5 bases and J gave up 1 base, with 5 bases separating them. Per the germline V gene, CDR1 is SGHTA and CDR2 is FQGNSA. CDR3 sequence reads: CASSLLNTGELFF. CDR3 DNA: TGTGCCAGCAGCCTCTTGAACACCGGGGAGCTGTTTTTT.

The chain combines TRBV6-5 with TRBJ1-1; D uncertain. Trimming removed 8 bases from V and 4 bases from J, with 14 bases in between. The CDR3 sequence is 13 residues long. CDR1 and CDR2 (germline): MNHEY, SVGAGI. The CDR3 nucleotides are TGTGCCAGCTCGAGGGATCCGTCCACTGAAGCTTTCTTT. Translation: CASSRDPSTEAFF.

J is TRBJ2-6 and V is TRBV19; D possibly corresponds to TRBD2 (5 bases). Per the germline V gene, CDR1 is LNHDA and CDR2 is SQIVND (reference sequence). V was shortened by 6 bases and J by 1 base, with 13 bases between the two germline ends. The CDR3 is 16 residues long. The CDR3 DNA follows: TGTGCCAGTAGGGGAACCCGGGGTTCTGGGGCCAACGTCCTGACTTTC. Amino acid sequence: CASRGTRGSGANVLTF.

The chain joins TRBV5-1 to TRBJ1-3; D is undetermined. The CDR3 spans 15 residues. Per germline, CDR1 SGHRS and CDR2 YFSETQ. Trimming took off 3 bases at V and 1 base at J, with 11 bases between the two ends. The CDR3 bases are TGCGCCAGCAGCTCCCGGACGGGATCTGGAAACACCATATATTTT. It encodes CASSSRTGSGNTIYF.

This rearrangement joins TRBV5-3 to TRBJ1-4, with 7 nucleotides matching TRBD1. TRBV5-3 is designated an ORF whose function remains uncertain. With 4 bases clipped from V and 4 bases from J, the junction kept 7 bases outside the gene matches. The CDR3 spans 15 residues. The CDR3 DNA follows: TGTGCCAGAAGCCCTAGGGGGCGTGGTAATGAAAAACTGTTTTTT. It is translated as CARSPRGRGNEKLFF.

This chain connects TRBV27 to TRBJ2-2; 9 bases fit TRBD1. The V segment lost 2 bases and the J segment 6 bases; nucleotides outside the gene matches: 7. CDR1 is MNHEY, CDR2 SMNVEV, per germline (reference sequence). CDR3 length: 16 residues. In DNA, the CDR3 is TGTGCCAGCAGTTTACCCGGGACAGGGCTGTCCGGGGAGCTGTTTTTT. It is translated as CASSLPGTGLSGELFF.

This clone was seen a few times. The V and J genes are TRBV24-1 and TRBJ2-7; possible D gene TRBD1, 5 bases. The CDR3 is 11 residues long. V was cut by 9 bases and J by 3 bases, with 8 bases left in between. Germline V gene sequence: CDR1 KGHDR, CDR2 SFDVKD. The DNA for the CDR3 is TGTGCCACCGGGGCGGACTACGAGCAGTACTTC. Amino acids: CATGADYEQYF.

This clone showed up just a few times. The rearrangement links TRBV5-1 to TRBJ2-3; 10 nucleotides match TRBD2. The CDR3 contains 16 residues. The germline V gene has CDR1 SGHRS and CDR2 YFSETQ. The ends lost 3 bases at V and 1 base at J; junction bases unmatched: 5. DNA for the CDR3: TGCGCCAGCAGCTCGAGCGGGAGGGGTGGCACAGATACGCAGTATTTT. It specifies CASSSSGRGGTDTQYF.

The CDR3 coding sequence is TGTGCCAGCAAGGAGGACGGACCCTACGAGCAGTACTTC. Translated: CASKEDGPYEQYF. The chain has TRBV27 and TRBJ2-7; perhaps TRBD2 as D (5 bases). V gave up 7 bases and J gave up 2 bases, with 12 bases separating them. The CDR3 is made up of 13 amino acids. CDR1 and CDR2 (germline): MNHEY, SMNVEV (reference sequence).

This chain links TRBV7-2 with TRBJ2-7; D is undetermined. The V gene's germline CDR1 is SGHTA and CDR2 FQGNSA. Trimming shortened V by 4 bases and J by 0 bases, and 10 bases separated the two germline ends. The CDR3 loop spans 14 amino acids. The CDR3 here is CASSSQAPSYEQYF. CDR3 bases: TGTGCCAGCAGCTCTCAGGCCCCCTCCTACGAGCAGTACTTC.

This chain links TRBV25-1 with TRBJ2-5; 7 bases are a match to TRBD2. The germline V gene has CDR1 MGHDK and CDR2 SYGVNS. The CDR3 totals 15 residues. The V gene end was trimmed by 2 bases and the J gene end by 1 base; junction bases not matched to a gene: 4. The CDR3: CASSENGGSQETQYF. DNA of the CDR3: TGTGCCAGCAGTGAAAACGGGGGGTCCCAAGAGACCCAGTACTTC. Full variable domain (rest looked up from reference TRBV25-1 and TRBJ2-5): EADIYQTPRYLVIGTGKKITLECSQTMGHDKMYWYQQDPGMELHLIHYSYGVNSTEKGDLSSESTVSRIRTEHFPLTLESARPSHTSQYLCASSENGGSQETQYFGPGTRLLVL.

The chain uses TRBV6-6 and TRBJ1-4, with D possibly TRBD1 on 6 matching bases. The V end was cut by 6 bases, the J end by 2 bases, with 13 bases between. The CDR3 covers 15 residues. The germline gives CDR1 MNHNY, CDR2 SVGAGI (reference sequence). CDR3 protein: CASRDRGATNEKLFF. CDR3 coding DNA: TGTGCCAGCAGGGACCGGGGGGCGACTAATGAAAAACTGTTTTTT.

This chain uses TRBV5-1 with TRBJ1-1; 10 bases map to TRBD1. The germline gives CDR1 SGHRS, CDR2 YFSETQ. The CDR3 has 14 residues. With 3 bases clipped from V and 6 bases from J, the junction kept 5 bases outside the gene matches. The CDR3 sequence is CASSSTGTGAEAFF. CDR3 bases: TGCGCCAGCAGCTCAACCGGGACAGGGGCTGAAGCTTTCTTT.

The chain joins TRBV19 to TRBJ1-1; D may be TRBD1 (5 bases). Germline CDR1 and CDR2: LNHDA and SQIVND (reference sequence). The V gene lost 6 bases and the J gene lost 1 base, with 9 bases spanning the gap. This CDR3 has 13 residues. The CDR3 is CASRNQGNTEAFF. The CDR3 DNA reads as TGTGCCAGTAGGAACCAGGGGAACACTGAAGCTTTCTTT.

This clone was seen once. The CDR3 sequence: CASSLVLAGTDEQYF. The CDR3 DNA follows: TGTGCCAGCTCACTAGTTCTAGCGGGGACTGACGAGCAGTACTTC. The chain is built from TRBV18 and TRBJ2-7, with 9 positions matching TRBD2. Per germline, CDR1 KGHSH and CDR2 LQKENI. The V and J ends lost 4 bases and 5 bases, in that order; junction bases with no gene match: 9. This CDR3 has 15 residues.

The CDR3 bases are TGTGCCAGTAAAACAGCGGGAGGGCCCCACAATGAGCAGTTCTTC. Protein product: CASKTAGGPHNEQFF. The chain couples TRBV19 to TRBJ2-1; 10 nucleotides align to TRBD2. The CDR3 runs 15 residues. Trimming took 7 bases from V and 5 from J; bases not matched to a gene: 8. Germline CDR1 reads LNHDA; CDR2 reads SQIVND (reference sequence).

The chain couples TRBV6-1 to TRBJ1-2; the D is unclear. Germline CDR1 reads MNHNS; CDR2 reads SASEGT. The CDR3 length is 14 residues. The V end was cut by 3 bases, the J end by 0 bases, with 8 bases between. The CDR3: CASSDRGSNYGYTF. The CDR3 region has the DNA TGTGCCAGCAGTGATCGGGGATCTAACTATGGCTACACCTTC.

The chain links TRBV4-3 to TRBJ2-4; D possibly corresponds to TRBD1 (5 bases). There are 15 residues in the CDR3. V gave up 4 bases and J gave up 2 bases, with 12 bases separating them. The germline gives CDR1 LGHNA, CDR2 YSLEER. CDR3 region: CASSRRTGPKNIQYF. CDR3 nucleotides: TGCGCCAGCAGCCGACGAACAGGACCCAAAAACATTCAGTACTTC.

The rearrangement links TRBV10-3 to TRBJ2-5, with D tentatively TRBD2 (6 bases). Trimming took 4 bases from V and 2 from J, leaving 17 bases between them. This CDR3 comprises 16 residues. Germline V gene sequence: CDR1 ENHRY, CDR2 SYGVKD. The CDR3 nucleotides read TGTGCCATCAGTGTGGGGACTCCGGGACCTCAAGAGACCCAGTACTTC. Amino acids: CAISVGTPGPQETQYF.